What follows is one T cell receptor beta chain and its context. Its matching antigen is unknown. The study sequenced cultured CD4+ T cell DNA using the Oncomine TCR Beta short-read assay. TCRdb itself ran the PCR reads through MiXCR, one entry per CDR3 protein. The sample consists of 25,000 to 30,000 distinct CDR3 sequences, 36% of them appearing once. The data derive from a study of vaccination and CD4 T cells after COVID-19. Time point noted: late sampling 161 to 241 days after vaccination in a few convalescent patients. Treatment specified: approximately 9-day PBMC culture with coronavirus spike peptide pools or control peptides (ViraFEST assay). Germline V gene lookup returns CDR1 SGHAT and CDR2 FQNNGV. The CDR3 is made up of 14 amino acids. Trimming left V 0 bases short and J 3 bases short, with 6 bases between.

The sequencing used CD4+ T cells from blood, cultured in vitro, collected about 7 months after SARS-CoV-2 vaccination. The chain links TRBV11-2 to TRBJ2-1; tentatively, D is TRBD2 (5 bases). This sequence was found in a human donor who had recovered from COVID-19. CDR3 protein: CASSLDRDYNEQFF. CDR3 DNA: TGTGCCAGCAGCTTAGATCGGGACTACAATGAGCAGTTCTTC.